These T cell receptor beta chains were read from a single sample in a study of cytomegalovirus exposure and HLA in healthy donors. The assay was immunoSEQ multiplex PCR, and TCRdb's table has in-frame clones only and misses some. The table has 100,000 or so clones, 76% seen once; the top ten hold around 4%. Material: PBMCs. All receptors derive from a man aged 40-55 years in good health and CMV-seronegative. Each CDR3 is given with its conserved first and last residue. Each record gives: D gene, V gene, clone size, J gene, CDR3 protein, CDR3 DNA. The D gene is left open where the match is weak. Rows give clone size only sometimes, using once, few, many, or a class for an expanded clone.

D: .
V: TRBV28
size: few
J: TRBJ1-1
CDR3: CASSLYRDSEAFF
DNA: TGTGCCAGCAGTTTATACCGGGACTCCGAAGCTTTCTTT

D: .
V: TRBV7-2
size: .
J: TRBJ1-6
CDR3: CASSPGHYNSPLHF
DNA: TGTGCCAGCAGCCCTGGGCACTATAATTCACCCCTCCACTTT

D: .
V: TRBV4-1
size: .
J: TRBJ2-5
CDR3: CASSQPLGRGASQETQYF
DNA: TGCGCCAGCAGCCAGCCACTGGGACGGGGGGCATCCCAAGAGACCCAGTACTTC

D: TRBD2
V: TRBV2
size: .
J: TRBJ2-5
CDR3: CASTVASGGAETQYF
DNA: TGTGCCAGCACGGTGGCTAGCGGGGGGGCAGAGACCCAGTACTTC

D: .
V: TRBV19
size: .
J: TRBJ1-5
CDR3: CASSIETLRDQPQHF
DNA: TGTGCCAGTAGTATAGAAACTCTTCGGGATCAGCCCCAGCATTTT

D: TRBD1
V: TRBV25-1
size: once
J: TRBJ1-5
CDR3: CASSGKDRGGNQPQHF
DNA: TGTGCCAGCAGTGGAAAAGACAGGGGCGGCAATCAGCCCCAGCATTTT

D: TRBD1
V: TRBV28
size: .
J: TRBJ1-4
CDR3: CASRPGGWTNEKLFF
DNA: TGTGCCAGCAGACCAGGGGGGTGGACTAATGAAAAACTGTTTTTT

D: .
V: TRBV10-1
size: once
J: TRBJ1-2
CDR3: CASSDRTYGYTF
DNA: TGCGCCAGCAGTGACCGGACTTATGGCTACACCTTC

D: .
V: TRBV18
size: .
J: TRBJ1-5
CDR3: CASSPGRGGNQPQHF
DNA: TGTGCCAGCTCACCGGGCAGGGGTGGCAATCAGCCCCAGCATTTT

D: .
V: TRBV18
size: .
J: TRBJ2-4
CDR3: CASSRLQDVNIQYF
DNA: TGTGCCAGCTCACGGCTCCAAGATGTAAACATTCAGTACTTC

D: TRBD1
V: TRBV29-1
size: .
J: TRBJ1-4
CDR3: CSARPQGADEKLFF
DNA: TGCAGCGCACGACCCCAGGGGGCCGACGAAAAACTGTTTTTT

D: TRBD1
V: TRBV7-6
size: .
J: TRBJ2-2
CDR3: CASSKGTGSSTGELFF
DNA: TGTGCCAGCAGCAAAGGGACAGGGTCATCCACCGGGGAGCTGTTTTTT

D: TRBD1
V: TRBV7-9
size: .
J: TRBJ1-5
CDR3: CSSSFGTGIQPQHF
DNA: TGTTCCAGCAGCTTCGGGACAGGCATTCAGCCCCAGCATTTT

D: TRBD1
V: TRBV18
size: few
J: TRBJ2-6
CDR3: CASSTGSSGANVLTF
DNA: TGTGCCAGCTCGACAGGGAGCTCTGGGGCCAACGTCCTGACTTTC

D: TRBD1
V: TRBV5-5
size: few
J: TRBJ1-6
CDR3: CASSAGQGGGSPLHF
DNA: TGTGCCAGCAGCGCGGGACAGGGTGGGGGTTCACCCCTCCACTTT

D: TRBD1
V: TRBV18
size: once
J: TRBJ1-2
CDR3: CASSPGQGSLYGYTF
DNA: TGTGCCAGCTCACCGGGACAGGGCTCCCTCTATGGCTACACCTTC

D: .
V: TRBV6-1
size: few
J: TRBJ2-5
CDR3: CASTSMHRLETQYF
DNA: TGTGCCAGCACCTCAATGCACAGGTTGGAGACCCAGTACTTC

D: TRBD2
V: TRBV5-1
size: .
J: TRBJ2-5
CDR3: CASSPILAGEETQYF
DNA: TGCGCCAGCAGCCCCATTCTAGCGGGGGAAGAGACCCAGTACTTC

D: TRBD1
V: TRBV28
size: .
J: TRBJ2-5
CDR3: CASNQWGTADQETQYF
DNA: TGTGCCAGCAATCAATGGGGGACAGCCGACCAAGAGACCCAGTACTTC

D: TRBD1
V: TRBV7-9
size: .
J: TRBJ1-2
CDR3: CASSLANRGLYGYTF
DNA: TGTGCCAGCAGCTTAGCGAATAGGGGGCTCTATGGCTACACCTTC

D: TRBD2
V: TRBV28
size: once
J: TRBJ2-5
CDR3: CASSFARGQETQYF
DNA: TGTGCCAGCAGTTTTGCGCGGGGGCAAGAGACCCAGTACTTC

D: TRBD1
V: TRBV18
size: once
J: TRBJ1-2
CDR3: CASSSKDSDRGLVGYTF
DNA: TGTGCCAGCTCATCGAAGGATTCTGACAGGGGGCTAGTCGGCTACACCTTC

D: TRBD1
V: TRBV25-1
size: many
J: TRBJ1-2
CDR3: CASSDSGQAKNYGYTF
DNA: TGTGCCAGCAGTGATTCGGGACAGGCTAAGAACTATGGCTACACCTTC

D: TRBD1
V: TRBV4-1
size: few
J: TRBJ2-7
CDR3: CASSQGVTGYEQYF
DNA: TGTGCCAGCAGCCAGGGGGTGACAGGCTACGAGCAGTACTTC

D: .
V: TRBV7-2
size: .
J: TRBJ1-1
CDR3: CASSLRVTGERTEAFF
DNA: TGTGCCAGCAGCTTAAGGGTAACAGGTGAAAGGACTGAAGCTTTCTTT

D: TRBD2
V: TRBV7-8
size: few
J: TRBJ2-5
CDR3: CASSLTSGVQETQYF
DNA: TGTGCCAGCAGCTTAACAAGCGGGGTCCAAGAGACCCAGTACTTC

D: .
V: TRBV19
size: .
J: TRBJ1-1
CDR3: CASSPQGLVAEAFF
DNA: TGTGCCAGTAGTCCCCAGGGTTTAGTCGCTGAAGCTTTCTTT

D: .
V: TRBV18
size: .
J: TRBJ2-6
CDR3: CASSHGGDGANVLTF
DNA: TGTGCCAGCTCACACGGGGGAGATGGGGCCAACGTCCTGACTTTC

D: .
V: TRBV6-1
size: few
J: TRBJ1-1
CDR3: CASSTTGYTEAFF
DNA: TGTGCCAGCAGTACGACAGGCTACACTGAAGCTTTCTTT

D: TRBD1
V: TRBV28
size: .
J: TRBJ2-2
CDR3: CASRDRAIHTGELFF
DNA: TGTGCCAGCCGGGACAGAGCAATTCACACCGGGGAGCTGTTTTTT

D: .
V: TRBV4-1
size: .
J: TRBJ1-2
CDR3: CASSHDAGGDGYTF
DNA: TGCGCCAGCAGCCATGACGCGGGCGGGGATGGCTACACCTTC

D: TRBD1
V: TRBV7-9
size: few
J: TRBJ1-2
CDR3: CASSLAGQGGYGYTF
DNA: TGTGCCAGCAGCTTAGCTGGACAGGGTGGCTATGGCTACACCTTC

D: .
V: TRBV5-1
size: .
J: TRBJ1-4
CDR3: CASSPNGGDGEKLFF
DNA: TGCGCCAGCAGTCCTAACGGGGGGGACGGTGAAAAACTGTTTTTT

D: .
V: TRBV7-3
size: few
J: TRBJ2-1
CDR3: CASSQITGFNEQFF
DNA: TGTGCCAGCAGTCAGATCACAGGTTTCAATGAGCAGTTCTTC

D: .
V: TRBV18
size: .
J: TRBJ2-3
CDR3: CASSPAGKTDTQYF
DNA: TGTGCCAGCTCACCAGCGGGGAAGACAGATACGCAGTATTTT

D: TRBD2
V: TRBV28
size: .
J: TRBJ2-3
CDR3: CASSLGSTGRTQYF
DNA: TGTGCCAGCAGTTTGGGCTCCACCGGGAGGACGCAGTATTTT

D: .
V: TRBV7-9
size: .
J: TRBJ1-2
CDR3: CASSSHRSGTGYYGYTF
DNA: TGTGCCAGCAGCTCTCACCGGAGTGGCACAGGGTACTATGGCTACACCTTC

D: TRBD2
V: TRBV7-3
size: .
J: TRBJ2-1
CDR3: CASSSGLAGGLGNEQFF
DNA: TGTGCCAGCAGCTCCGGACTAGCGGGGGGGCTGGGGAATGAGCAGTTCTTC

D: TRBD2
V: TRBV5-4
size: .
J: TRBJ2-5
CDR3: CASSLAGGETQYF
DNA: TGTGCCAGCAGCTTAGCGGGGGGAGAGACCCAGTACTTC

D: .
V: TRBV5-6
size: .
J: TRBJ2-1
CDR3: CASSPGLNEQFF
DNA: TGTGCCAGCAGCCCCGGGTTGAATGAGCAGTTCTTC

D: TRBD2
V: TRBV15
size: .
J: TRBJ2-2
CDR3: CATSRGGGRYTGELFF
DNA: TGTGCCACCAGCAGAGGCGGGGGGCGTTACACCGGGGAGCTGTTTTTT

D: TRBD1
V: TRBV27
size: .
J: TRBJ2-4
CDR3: CASSSWTGESKNIQYF
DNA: TGTGCCAGCAGTTCCTGGACAGGGGAGAGCAAAAACATTCAGTACTTC

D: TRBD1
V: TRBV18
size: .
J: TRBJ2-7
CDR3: CASSPSTGGFGEQYF
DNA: TGTGCCAGCTCACCCTCGACAGGGGGCTTCGGCGAGCAGTACTTC

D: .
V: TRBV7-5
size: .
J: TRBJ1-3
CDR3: CVRSLGRDSGNTIYF
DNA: TGTGTCAGAAGCCTAGGGCGGGACTCTGGAAACACCATATATTTT

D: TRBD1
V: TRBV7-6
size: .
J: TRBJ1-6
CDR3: CASSWSGTENSPLHF
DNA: TGTGCCAGCAGCTGGTCCGGGACAGAAAATTCACCCCTCCACTTT

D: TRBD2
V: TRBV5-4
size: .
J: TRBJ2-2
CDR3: CASSSWSGGLSGELFF
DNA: TGTGCCAGCAGTTCCTGGTCGGGGGGGTTGTCCGGGGAGCTGTTTTTT

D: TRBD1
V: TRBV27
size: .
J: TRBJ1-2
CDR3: CASRNRGVGYGYTF
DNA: TGTGCCAGCAGGAACAGGGGGGTGGGCTATGGCTACACCTTC

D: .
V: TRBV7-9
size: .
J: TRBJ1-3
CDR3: CASSFGGGSGNTIYF
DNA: TGTGCCAGCAGCTTTGGCGGGGGCTCTGGAAACACCATATATTTT

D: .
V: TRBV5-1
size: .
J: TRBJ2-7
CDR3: CASSSNPSISYEQYF
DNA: TGCGCCAGCAGCTCGAACCCGAGTATTTCCTACGAGCAGTACTTC

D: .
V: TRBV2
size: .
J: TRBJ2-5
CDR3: CASRTRDLALETQYF
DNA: TGTGCCAGCAGGACCCGGGACTTAGCATTAGAGACCCAGTACTTC

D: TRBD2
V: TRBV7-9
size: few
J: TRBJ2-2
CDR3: CSSSFRLAVELFF
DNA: TGTTCCAGCAGCTTCCGACTAGCTGTGGAGCTGTTTTTT

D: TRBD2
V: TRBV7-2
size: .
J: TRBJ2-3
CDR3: CASSLGSSGYTDTQYF
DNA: TGTGCCAGCAGCTTAGGCAGTAGCGGGTACACAGATACGCAGTATTTT